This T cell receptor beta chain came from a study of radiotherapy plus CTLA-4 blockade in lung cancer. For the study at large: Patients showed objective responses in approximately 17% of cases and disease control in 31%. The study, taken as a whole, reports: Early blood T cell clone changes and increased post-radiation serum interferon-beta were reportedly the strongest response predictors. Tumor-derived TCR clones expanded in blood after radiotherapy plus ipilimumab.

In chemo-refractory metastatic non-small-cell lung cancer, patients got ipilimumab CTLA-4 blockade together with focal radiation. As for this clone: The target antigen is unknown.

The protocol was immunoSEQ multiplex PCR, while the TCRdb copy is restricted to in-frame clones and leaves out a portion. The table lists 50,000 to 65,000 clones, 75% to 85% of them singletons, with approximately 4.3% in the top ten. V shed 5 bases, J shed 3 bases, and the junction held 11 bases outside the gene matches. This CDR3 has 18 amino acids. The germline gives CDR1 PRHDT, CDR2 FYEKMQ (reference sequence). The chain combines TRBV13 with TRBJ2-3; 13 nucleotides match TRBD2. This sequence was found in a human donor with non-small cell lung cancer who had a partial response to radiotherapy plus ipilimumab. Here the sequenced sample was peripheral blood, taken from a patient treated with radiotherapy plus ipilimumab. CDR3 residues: CASSRTSGRWRSTDTQYF. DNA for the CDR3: TGTGCCAGCAGCCGGACTAGCGGGAGATGGAGGAGTACAGATACGCAGTATTTT. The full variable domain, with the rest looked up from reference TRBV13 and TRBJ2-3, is AAGVIQSPRHLIKEKRETATLKCYPIPRHDTVYWYQQGPGQDPQFLISFYEKMQSDKGSIPDRFSAQQFSDYHSELNMSSLELGDSALYFCASSRTSGRWRSTDTQYFGPGTRLTVL.